The 30 T cell receptor beta chains in this list originate from one sample, sequenced in a study of T-cell memory formation after mild COVID-19 (dated by TCRdb to the early 2020s). The library was generated by 5' RACE. Data came from an Illumina NovaSeq 6000. Using fastp trimming at Q25 and MiXCR clonotype assembly, TCRdb reanalyzed the public sequencing data and kept in-frame beta chains. A single entry per CDR3 protein holds the most common genes and DNA from its merged rows. The sample table lists some 160,000 distinct CDR3 sequences, roughly 31% of them with a count of one. Jointly, the top ten make up 12% of the sample. Sequenced: PBMCs or a T cell subset sorted from them (not recorded which). The receptors come from an adult woman who had mild COVID-19 (a few samples of this study predate the infection). The sample titles of this study are shuffled in the database, so cell type and time point are left out; the donor was told from shared clones.

A few counts support this clonotype. The V call is TRBV4-3, the J call TRBJ2-7; D may match TRBD1 or TRBD2 (6 bases each). V was clipped by 3 bases and J by 7 bases, with 31 bases between them. CDR1 LGHNA and CDR2 YSLEER come from the germline V gene. This CDR3 spans 19 amino acids. Here the CDR3 reads CASSQQLIVTYGGLGEQYF. CDR3 coding DNA: TGCGCCAGCAGCCAGCAGCTAATAGTGACTTATGGGGGGCTGGGGGAGCAGTACTTC.

This clonotype was observed a few times. The rearrangement uses TRBV12-3 or TRBV12-4 and TRBJ2-5; 9 bases align to TRBD1. The CDR3 length is 15 residues. V was pared by 7 bases and J by 4 bases, with 10 bases of the junction left unmatched. CDR3 bases: TGTGCCAGCACCCAAAGGGGACAGGGAATAGAGACCCAGTACTTC. It codes for CASTQRGQGIETQYF.

The V call is TRBV5-1, the J call TRBJ1-6, with D uncertain. V was pared by 0 bases and J by 0 bases, with 10 bases between. The CDR3 is 17 residues long. Germline V gene data show CDR1 as SGHRS and CDR2 as YFSETQ. CDR3 sequence reads: CASSLVSMSSYNSPLHF. In DNA form, the CDR3 reads TGCGCCAGCAGCTTGGTCTCTATGAGCTCCTATAATTCACCCCTCCACTTT.

The chain carries TRBV20-1 and TRBJ1-2; D is unresolved. With 6 bases removed from V and 2 bases from J, the gap between germline ends came to 10 bases. Looked up from germline, CDR1 is DFQATT and CDR2 is SNEGSKA (reference sequence). The CDR3 loop spans 12 amino acids. The CDR3 loop reads CSAIWENYGYTF. For the CDR3, the DNA is TGCAGTGCAATTTGGGAAAACTATGGCTACACCTTC.

This clonotype appeared a few times. As DNA, the CDR3 is TGTGCCAGCAGTGTTAGCGGGGCTGAGGGGAGTGAGCAGTTCTTC. Translated: CASSVSGAEGSEQFF. The chain is built from TRBV7-3 and TRBJ2-1; 8 bases align to TRBD2. Germline values: CDR1 SGHTA, CDR2 FQGTGA. The V segment lost 6 bases and the J segment 9 bases; nucleotides outside the gene matches: 13. The CDR3 contains 15 residues. The whole variable domain, filled in from reference TRBV7-3 and TRBJ2-1, reads GAGVSQTPSNKVTEKGKYVELRCDPISGHTALYWYRQSLGQGPEFLIYFQGTGAADDSGLPNDRFFAVRPEGSVSTLKIQRTERGDSAVYLCASSVSGAEGSEQFFGPGTRLTVL.

This sequence joins TRBV29-1 and TRBJ1-2, with a weak D call TRBD1 (5 bases). In germline, CDR1 is SQVTM, CDR2 ANQGSEA. V was cut by 6 bases and J by 8 bases, with 10 bases left in between. The CDR3 loop spans 10 amino acids. CDR3 in DNA: TGCAGCGTGGGGACCGAAGGCTACACCTTC. The encoded protein is CSVGTEGYTF.

This clonotype was recorded a few times. The rearrangement joins TRBV10-3 to TRBJ2-5, with 9 bases identical to TRBD2. Germline lookup yields CDR1 ENHRY and CDR2 SYGVKD. J was trimmed by 5 bases and V by 6 bases; bases with no gene match: 10. This CDR3 has 15 amino acids. The CDR3 protein is CAISGSSGRRETQYF. The CDR3 DNA follows: TGTGCCATCAGCGGGAGTAGCGGGAGAAGGGAGACCCAGTACTTC.

This clonotype occurred a few times. The rearrangement uses TRBV6-5 and TRBJ1-2, with 9 bases identical to TRBD1. The CDR3 is 15 residues long. Trimming removed 5 bases from V and 4 bases from J; junction bases left unmatched: 8. Germline-derived CDR1 and CDR2 are MNHEY and SVGAGI. The chain's CDR3 is CASSTPGQGGYGYTF. CDR3 nucleotide sequence: TGTGCCAGCAGTACTCCGGGACAGGGTGGCTATGGCTACACCTTC.

The V call is TRBV20-1, the J call TRBJ1-2; D gene unclear. The CDR3 spans 14 residues. V was cut by 0 bases and J by 4 bases, with 12 bases left in between. CDR1 DFQATT and CDR2 SNEGSKA come from the germline V gene (reference sequence). The CDR3 bases are TGCAGTGCTAGAGATATGCGGAATTTCTATGGCTACACCTTC. It is translated as CSARDMRNFYGYTF.

This clonotype was seen a handful of times. The rearrangement joins TRBV24-1 to TRBJ2-5; D ambiguous. This CDR3 has 14 residues. With 3 bases removed from V and 0 bases from J, the gap between germline ends came to 7 bases. The germline V gene encodes CDR1 KGHDR and CDR2 SFDVKD. CDR3 in amino acids: CATSDPEDQETQYF. CDR3 sequence (DNA): TGTGCCACCAGTGATCCGGAAGACCAAGAGACCCAGTACTTC.

This clonotype came up a few times. The chain couples TRBV4-2 to TRBJ2-2, with TRBD2 matching over 12 bases. The CDR3 totals 18 residues. Germline CDR1 LGHNA, CDR2 YNFKEQ. The ends lost 4 bases at V and 1 base at J; junction bases unmatched: 7. Here the CDR3 reads CASSRRLAGAKNTGELFF. The CDR3 DNA reads as TGTGCCAGCAGCCGACGACTAGCGGGGGCGAAGAACACCGGGGAGCTGTTTTTT.

The chain carries TRBV6-6 and TRBJ2-3, with a possible D match to TRBD1 (5 bases). The V gene lost 6 bases and the J gene lost 4 bases, with 14 bases spanning the gap. This CDR3 contains 14 residues. Germline assignment: CDR1 MNHNY and CDR2 SVGAGI (reference sequence). This CDR3 reads CASRETVVPDTQYF. In DNA, the CDR3 is TGTGCCAGCAGAGAGACAGTGGTCCCAGATACGCAGTATTTT.

This clonotype has only a few counts. The chain couples TRBV7-9 to TRBJ2-1, with 10 nucleotides matching TRBD2. J gave up 5 bases and V 4 bases, and 8 bases lay outside the gene matches. Per germline, CDR1 SEHNR and CDR2 FQNEAQ (reference sequence). The CDR3 is 16 residues long. CDR3 sequence: CASSSVLAGTDNEQFF. CDR3 DNA sequence: TGTGCCAGCAGCTCGGTACTAGCGGGAACCGACAATGAGCAGTTCTTC.

The V gene is TRBV24-1, the J gene TRBJ2-1, with D tentatively TRBD1 or TRBD2 (5 bases each). V lost 0 bases and J 8 bases, leaving 13 bases between the germline ends. The germline CDR1 and CDR2 sequences are KGHDR and SFDVKD. This CDR3 comprises 15 residues. The CDR3 is CATSDLRLGRDEQFF. As DNA, the CDR3 is TGTGCCACCAGTGATTTGCGGCTGGGGCGGGATGAGCAGTTCTTC.

This chain links TRBV12-3 or TRBV12-4 with TRBJ1-2, with D tentatively TRBD1 (5 bases). This CDR3 has 14 residues. Deletions cut 1 base from V and 3 bases from J, with 9 bases between. CDR3 sequence (DNA): TGTGCCAGCAGTTTAGGGGGGGAGGACTATGGCTACACCTTC. As protein: CASSLGGEDYGYTF.

This clonotype was counted between two and nine times. J is TRBJ1-1 and V is TRBV27; 7 bases agree with TRBD1. J was trimmed by 5 bases and V by 5 bases; bases with no gene match: 11. CDR1 and CDR2 from the germline V gene are MNHEY and SMNVEV (reference sequence). There are 15 residues in the CDR3. Here the CDR3 reads CASSPETGDRTEAFF. CDR3 coding DNA: TGTGCCAGCAGTCCAGAAACAGGGGATAGAACTGAAGCTTTCTTT.

V and J are TRBV20-1 and TRBJ2-5; 8 bases fit TRBD1. The length of the CDR3 is 15 residues. Unmatched junction bases numbered 10, after V lost 0 bases and J lost 7 bases. Germline CDR1 and CDR2: DFQATT and SNEGSKA (reference sequence). This chain's CDR3 is CSARDVRGLGGTQYF. The CDR3 nucleotides read TGCAGTGCTAGAGATGTCAGGGGGCTAGGAGGGACCCAGTACTTC.

The rearrangement uses TRBV6-4 and TRBJ1-1; maybe TRBD1 (6 bases). Germline V gives CDR1 MRHNA, CDR2 SNTAGT. V dropped 3 bases and J dropped 5 bases, with 16 bases sitting between them. The CDR3 is made up of 15 amino acids. CDR3 nucleotides: TGTGCCAGCAGTGAAGAGGGAACAGGGATAACTGAAGCTTTCTTT. Its protein is CASSEEGTGITEAFF.

The J gene is TRBJ2-7, the V gene TRBV10-3, with D hard to call. The V and J ends lost 2 bases and 0 bases respectively, with 2 bases between them. Germline assignment: CDR1 ENHRY and CDR2 SYGVKD. The CDR3 runs to 12 residues. The CDR3 coding sequence is TGTGCCATCAGTGAGAGCTCCTACGAGCAGTACTTC. Protein sequence: CAISESSYEQYF.

This clonotype has more than one count but fewer than ten. The rearrangement uses TRBV7-8 and TRBJ1-1; tentative D call: TRBD1 (6 bases). This CDR3 has 15 residues. Per the germline V gene, CDR1 is SGHVS and CDR2 is FQNEAQ. Trimming stripped 2 bases from V and 7 bases from J, with 17 bases between. This chain's CDR3 is CASSLRFRGDDEAFF. DNA for the CDR3: TGTGCCAGCAGCTTACGCTTCAGGGGCGACGATGAAGCTTTCTTT.

This rearrangement joins TRBV7-9 to TRBJ2-5; D perhaps matches TRBD2 (6 bases). Germline V gene data show CDR1 as SEHNR and CDR2 as FQNEAQ (reference sequence). Trimming cost V 9 bases and J 6 bases, with 17 bases left between them. This CDR3 is built from 13 residues. CDR3 protein: CASTSSGEKTQYF. In DNA, the CDR3 is TGTGCCAGTACGTCCTCGGGAGAGAAGACCCAGTACTTC.

The table lists this clonotype with a few counts. The chain combines TRBV5-5 with TRBJ2-2; D is unresolved. This CDR3 region has 15 residues. Germline V gene sequence: CDR1 SGHKS, CDR2 YYEKEE (reference sequence). Between the trimmed V and J ends, which lost 5 bases and 3 bases, there was a span of 14 bases. CDR3 in amino acids: CASRPGPSDTGELFF. In nucleotides, the CDR3 is TGTGCCAGCAGGCCGGGCCCCTCGGACACCGGGGAGCTGTTTTTT. Complete variable domain (other parts from reference TRBV5-5 and TRBJ2-2): DAGVTQSPTHLIKTRGQQVTLRCSPISGHKSVSWYQQVLGQGPQFIFQYYEKEERGRGNFPDRFSARQFPNYSSELNVNALLLGDSALYLCASRPGPSDTGELFFGEGSRLTVL.

This chain uses TRBV5-1 with TRBJ1-1; the D gene is possibly TRBD1 (5 bases). The length of the CDR3 is 15 residues. Germline-derived CDR1 and CDR2 are SGHRS and YFSETQ. The germline V and J ends were trimmed by 3 bases and 0 bases, with 12 bases remaining between them. The CDR3 DNA sequence: TGCGCCAGCAGCTGGGGGACGGGGATGAACACTGAAGCTTTCTTT. This encodes CASSWGTGMNTEAFF.

The DNA for the CDR3 is TGTGCCAGCAGCTTCCAGCGGGAGAAATCCTACAATGAGCAGTTCTTC. This codes for CASSFQREKSYNEQFF. The rearrangement uses TRBV7-9 and TRBJ2-1, with 8 bases fitting TRBD2. The V segment lost 3 bases and the J segment 1 base; nucleotides outside the gene matches: 5. The CDR3 length is 16 residues. CDR1 SEHNR and CDR2 FQNEAQ come from the germline V gene (reference sequence).

The chain is built from TRBV24-1 and TRBJ2-1; maybe TRBD1 (5 bases). This CDR3 comprises 13 residues. The V gene's germline CDR1 is KGHDR and CDR2 SFDVKD. V lost 1 base and J 8 bases, leaving 8 bases between the germline ends. CDR3: CATSDLGVDEQFF. The CDR3, as DNA: TGTGCCACCAGTGATTTAGGGGTCGATGAGCAGTTCTTC.

This clonotype has a handful of counts. The CDR3 is CASRRDSRQLFF. The CDR3 DNA is TGTGCCAGCAGGAGGGACAGTCGTCAACTGTTTTTT. V is TRBV12-3 or TRBV12-4 and J is TRBJ1-4; the match to TRBD1 covers 7 bases. CDR3 size: 12 residues. The V gene end was trimmed by 6 bases and the J gene end by 12 bases; junction bases not matched to a gene: 7.

This clonotype was seen repeatedly, ten times or more. This rearrangement joins TRBV14 to TRBJ2-5; D possibly uses TRBD1 or TRBD2 (5 bases each). With 1 base removed from V and 5 bases from J, the gap between germline ends came to 14 bases. CDR1 and CDR2 (germline): SGHDN, FVKESK. The CDR3 has 15 residues. The CDR3 spells CASSQGGPRGETQYF. DNA for the CDR3: TGTGCCAGCAGCCAAGGGGGACCCCGCGGGGAGACCCAGTACTTC. Combining the CDR3 with reference TRBV14 and TRBJ2-5 gives the whole variable domain EAGVTQFPSHSVIEKGQTVTLRCDPISGHDNLYWYRRVMGKEIKFLLHFVKESKQDESGMPNNRFLAERTGGTYSTLKVQPAELEDSGVYFCASSQGGPRGETQYFGPGTRLLVL.

This clonotype was observed a few times. V usage is TRBV20-1 and J usage is TRBJ2-4; D might be TRBD2 (6 bases). In germline, CDR1 is DFQATT, CDR2 SNEGSKA (reference sequence). Trimming left V 1 base short and J 11 bases short, with 15 bases between. CDR3 length: 13 amino acids. The CDR3 loop is CSARVTGERVQYF. The DNA for the CDR3 is TGCAGTGCTAGAGTAACGGGGGAACGGGTTCAGTACTTC.

The chain uses TRBV29-1 and TRBJ1-4, with D possibly TRBD1 on 6 matching bases. The V gene's germline CDR1 is SQVTM and CDR2 ANQGSEA. The CDR3 consists of 14 residues. The V end lost 5 bases, the J end lost 4 bases, and 14 bases lay between the germline ends. CDR3 loop: CSVLLQGYNEKLFF. The CDR3 region has the DNA TGCAGCGTTCTTCTACAGGGATATAATGAAAAACTGTTTTTT.

This clonotype has a handful of counts. The V and J genes are TRBV12-3 or TRBV12-4 and TRBJ2-1; D gene uncertain. Trimming took off 5 bases at V and 7 bases at J, with 9 bases between the two ends. This CDR3 comprises 12 residues. CDR3 loop: CASSRTLNEQFF. In DNA, the CDR3 is TGTGCCAGCAGTCGAACCCTGAATGAGCAGTTCTTC.